Listed below are T cell receptor beta chains from one sample, sequenced in a study of T cells in Graves' hyperthyroidism and ophthalmopathy. TCRdb ran MiXCR on the multiplex PCR reads and lists one entry per CDR3 protein. Of 350,000 to 400,000 distinct CDR3 sequences listed, more than 12% are singletons. The sequenced sample was blood. These receptors were collected from a woman in her twenties or thirties with Graves' hyperthyroidism. Each CDR3 is given with its conserved first and last residue.

TRBV7-2	CASSPGQGNFEKLFF
TRBV6-1	CASRARGTSYEQYF
TRBV5-1	CASSRVISWRLSYEQYF
TRBV28	CASSIPGLPNTGELFF
TRBV28	CASSSNGEQYF
TRBV20-1	CSANRVSSYEQYF
TRBV5-1	CASSSSGLAEDSSYNEQFF
TRBV18	CASSPDLGGTDTQYF
TRBV4-1	CASSIGQRNEKLFF
TRBV27	CASSSSLQREGRYNEQFF
TRBV6-4	CASRTPLSSYEQYF
TRBV20-1	CSAMAGVTGKLFF
TRBV7-3	CASSRLAGVYEQFF
TRBV11-1	CASSLVLAGNEQYF
TRBV15	CATSRGQGGSSYNEQFF
TRBV5-6	CASSLAGTAILFSYEQYF
TRBV29-1	CSVWAAGYEQYF
TRBV6-2/TRBV6-3	CASTSGYEQYF
TRBV18	CASSRTEETQYF
TRBV19	CASSIEQGGYTEAFF
TRBV5-1	CASSLHQTANTGELFF
TRBV7-7	CASSSHGGQGGELFF
TRBV7-9	CASSLPDRGYGYTF
TRBV20-1	CSARGTPHMNTEAFF
TRBV5-5	CASSRTVGETYGYTF
TRBV5-1	CASSPLSGGLAGVEQFF
TRBV4-1	CASSHAGGYNEQFF